This record covers a single T cell receptor beta chain. Its target is not known. Between the trimmed V and J ends, which lost 2 bases and 6 bases, there was a span of 10 bases. Germline V gene sequence: CDR1 MNHNS, CDR2 SASEGT. The CDR3 runs to 14 residues. The data derive from a study of blood T cells in healthy people across ages. Study-level results: Compared with aged donors, long-lived donors showed fewer expanded clones, suggesting selection.

The authors ran a second PCR of about 6 to 12 cycles using a sample-barcoded 5' primer and a J-beta primer mix. MiXCR, applied by TCRdb to the 5' RACE reads, yields one record per CDR3 protein. The sample carries roughly 930,000 distinct CDR3 sequences, roughly 48% recorded once. The TCR sequence derives from a man aged 30 to 45 in good health. The chain uses TRBV6-1 and TRBJ2-2; possibly TRBD2 for D (6 bases). Sample: blood. The CDR3 DNA is TGTGCCAGCAGTGAAAGGGGCGGGGCCGGGGAGCTGTTTTTT. Translating gives CASSERGGAGELFF.